The clone carrying this T cell receptor (beta chain) was counted only a few times. This specimen belongs to a study of shared clonotypes between healthy human individuals. The CDR3 length is 15 residues. V lost 5 bases, J lost 4 bases, and 10 bases stayed unmatched. Looked up from germline, CDR1 is SEHNR and CDR2 is FQNEAQ (reference sequence). Libraries were prepared by immunoSEQ multiplex PCR; TCRdb keeps only in-frame clonotypes and omits some of them. The sample lists approximately 530,000 clones, about 96% occurring once. This chain uses TRBV7-9 with TRBJ2-7; TRBD1 aligns across 8 bases. Sample: naive CD4+ T cells sorted from blood. Subset indicated: CD45RA+ positively selected. The sequence was collected from a woman in her twenties or thirties in good health. The CDR3 region has the DNA TGTGCCAGCAGCCAAGCAGGGGGCGCTTTGTACGAGCAGTACTTC. This gives the protein CASSQAGGALYEQYF.